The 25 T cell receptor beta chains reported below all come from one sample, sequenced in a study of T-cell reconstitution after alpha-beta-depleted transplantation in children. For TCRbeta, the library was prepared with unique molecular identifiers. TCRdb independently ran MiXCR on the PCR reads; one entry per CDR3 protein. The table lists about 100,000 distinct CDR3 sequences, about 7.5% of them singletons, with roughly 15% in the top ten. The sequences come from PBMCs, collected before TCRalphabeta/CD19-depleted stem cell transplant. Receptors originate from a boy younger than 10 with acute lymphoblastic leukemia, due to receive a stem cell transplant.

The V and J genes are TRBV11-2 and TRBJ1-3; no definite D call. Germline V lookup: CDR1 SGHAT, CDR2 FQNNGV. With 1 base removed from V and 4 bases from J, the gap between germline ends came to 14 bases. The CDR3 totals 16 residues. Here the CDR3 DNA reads TGTGCCAGCAGCTTAGCCCCCGGATGGTCCGGAAACACCATATATTTT. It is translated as CASSLAPGWSGNTIYF.

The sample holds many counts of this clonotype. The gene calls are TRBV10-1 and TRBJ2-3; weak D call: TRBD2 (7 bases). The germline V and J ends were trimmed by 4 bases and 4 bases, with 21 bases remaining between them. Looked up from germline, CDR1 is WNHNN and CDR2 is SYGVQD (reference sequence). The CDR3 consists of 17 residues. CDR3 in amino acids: CASSGARAGAGSDTQYF. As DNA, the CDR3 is TGCGCCAGCAGTGGAGCCAGGGCGGGGGCTGGATCAGATACGCAGTATTTT.

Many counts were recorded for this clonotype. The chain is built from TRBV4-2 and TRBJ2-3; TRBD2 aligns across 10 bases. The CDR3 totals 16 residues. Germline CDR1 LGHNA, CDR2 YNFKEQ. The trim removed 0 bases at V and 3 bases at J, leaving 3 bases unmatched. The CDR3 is CASSQELAGGTDTQYF. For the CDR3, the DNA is TGTGCCAGCAGCCAAGAGTTAGCGGGGGGAACAGATACGCAGTATTTT.

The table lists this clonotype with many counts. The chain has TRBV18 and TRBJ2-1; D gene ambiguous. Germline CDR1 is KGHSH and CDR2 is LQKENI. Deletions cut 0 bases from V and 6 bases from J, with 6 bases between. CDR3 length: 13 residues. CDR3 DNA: TGTGCCAGCTCACCACCTAGGAGCAATGAGCAGTTCTTC. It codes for CASSPPRSNEQFF. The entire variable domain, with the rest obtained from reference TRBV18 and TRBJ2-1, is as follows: NAGVMQNPRHLVRRRGQEARLRCSPMKGHSHVYWYRQLPEEGLKFMVYLQKENIIDESGMPKERFSAEFPKEGPSILRIQQVVRGDSAAYFCASSPPRSNEQFFGPGTRLTVL.

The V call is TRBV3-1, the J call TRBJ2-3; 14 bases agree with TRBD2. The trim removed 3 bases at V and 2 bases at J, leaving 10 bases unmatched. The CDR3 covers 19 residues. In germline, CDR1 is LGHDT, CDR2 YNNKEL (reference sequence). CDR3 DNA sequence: TGTGCCAGCAGCCATCGAAGGGGACTAGCGGGGGCCTACACAGATACGCAGTATTTT. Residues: CASSHRRGLAGAYTDTQYF.

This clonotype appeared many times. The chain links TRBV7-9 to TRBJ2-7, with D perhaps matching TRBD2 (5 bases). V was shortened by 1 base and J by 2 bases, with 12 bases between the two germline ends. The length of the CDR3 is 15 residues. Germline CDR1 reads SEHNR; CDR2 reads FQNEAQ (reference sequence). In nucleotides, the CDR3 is TGTGCCAGCAGCTTAGTTTCGGGGTTCACCTACGAGCAGTACTTC. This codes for CASSLVSGFTYEQYF.

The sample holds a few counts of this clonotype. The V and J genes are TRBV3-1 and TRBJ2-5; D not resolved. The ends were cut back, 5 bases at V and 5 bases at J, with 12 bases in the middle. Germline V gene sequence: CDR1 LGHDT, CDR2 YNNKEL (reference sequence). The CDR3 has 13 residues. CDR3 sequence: CASSLESRETQYF. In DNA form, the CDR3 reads TGTGCCAGCAGCTTAGAGTCGAGGGAGACCCAGTACTTC.

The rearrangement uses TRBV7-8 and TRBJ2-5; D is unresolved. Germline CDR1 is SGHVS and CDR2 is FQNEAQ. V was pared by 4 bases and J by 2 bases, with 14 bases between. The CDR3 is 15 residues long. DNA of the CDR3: TGTGCCAGCAGCTCCAGCCAGGACCAGCAAGAGACCCAGTACTTC. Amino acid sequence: CASSSSQDQQETQYF.

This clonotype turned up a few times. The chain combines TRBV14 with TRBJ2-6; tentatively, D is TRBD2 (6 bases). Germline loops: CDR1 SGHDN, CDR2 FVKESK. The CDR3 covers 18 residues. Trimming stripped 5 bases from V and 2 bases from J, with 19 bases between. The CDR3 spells CASSNRELLAAGANVLTF. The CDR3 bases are TGTGCCAGCAGCAATCGAGAACTGTTAGCGGCTGGGGCCAACGTCCTGACTTTC. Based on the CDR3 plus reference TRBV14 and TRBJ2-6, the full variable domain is EAGVTQFPSHSVIEKGQTVTLRCDPISGHDNLYWYRRVMGKEIKFLLHFVKESKQDESGMPNNRFLAERTGGTYSTLKVQPAELEDSGVYFCASSNRELLAAGANVLTFGAGSRLTVL.

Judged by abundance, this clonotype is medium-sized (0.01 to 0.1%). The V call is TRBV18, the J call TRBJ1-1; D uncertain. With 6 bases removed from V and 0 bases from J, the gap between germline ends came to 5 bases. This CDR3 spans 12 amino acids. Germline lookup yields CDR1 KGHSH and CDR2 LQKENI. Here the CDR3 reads CASSFMNTEAFF. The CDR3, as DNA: TGTGCCAGCTCGTTCATGAACACTGAAGCTTTCTTT.

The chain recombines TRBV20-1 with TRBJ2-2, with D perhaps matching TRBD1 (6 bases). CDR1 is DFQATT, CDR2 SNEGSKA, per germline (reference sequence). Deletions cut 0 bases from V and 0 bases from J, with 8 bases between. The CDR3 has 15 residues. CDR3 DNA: TGCAGTGCTAGAGATGGGACAACGAACACCGGGGAGCTGTTTTTT. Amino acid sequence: CSARDGTTNTGELFF.

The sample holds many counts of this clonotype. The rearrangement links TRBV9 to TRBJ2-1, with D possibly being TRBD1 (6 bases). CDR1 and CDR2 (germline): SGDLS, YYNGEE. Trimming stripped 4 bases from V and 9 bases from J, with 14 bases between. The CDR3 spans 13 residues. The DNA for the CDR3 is TGTGCCAGCAGCTTACTTTTGGGGGCTGAGCAGTTCTTC. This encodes CASSLLLGAEQFF.

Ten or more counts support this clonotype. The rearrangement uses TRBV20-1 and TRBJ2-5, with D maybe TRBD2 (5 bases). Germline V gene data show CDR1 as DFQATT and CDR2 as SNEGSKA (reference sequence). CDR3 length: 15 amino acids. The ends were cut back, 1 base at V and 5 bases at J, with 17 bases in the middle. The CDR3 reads CSARGERSREETQYF. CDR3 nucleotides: TGCAGTGCTAGAGGGGAGCGGTCCAGAGAGGAGACCCAGTACTTC.

CDR3 DNA: TGTGCCAGCGGCCCCAGGCTCCTCTCCCTTGACGAGCAGTACTTC. As protein: CASGPRLLSLDEQYF. V is TRBV7-8 and J is TRBJ2-7; D is unresolved. The germline V gene encodes CDR1 SGHVS and CDR2 FQNEAQ. V gave up 8 bases and J gave up 5 bases, with 22 bases separating them. The length of the CDR3 is 15 residues.

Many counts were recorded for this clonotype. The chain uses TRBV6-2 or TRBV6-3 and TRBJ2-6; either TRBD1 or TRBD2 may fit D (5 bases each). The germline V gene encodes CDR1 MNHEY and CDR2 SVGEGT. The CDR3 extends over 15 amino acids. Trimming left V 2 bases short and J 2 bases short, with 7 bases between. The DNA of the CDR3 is TGTGCCAGCAGTTACCGGGACCCTGGGGCCAACGTCCTGACTTTC. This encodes CASSYRDPGANVLTF.

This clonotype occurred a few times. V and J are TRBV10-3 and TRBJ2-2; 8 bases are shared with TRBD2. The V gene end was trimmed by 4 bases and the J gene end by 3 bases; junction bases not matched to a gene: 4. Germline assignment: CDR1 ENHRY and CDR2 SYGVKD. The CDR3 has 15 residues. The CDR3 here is CAISAGGLDTGELFF. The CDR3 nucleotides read TGTGCCATCAGTGCGGGGGGGTTGGACACCGGGGAGCTGTTTTTT.

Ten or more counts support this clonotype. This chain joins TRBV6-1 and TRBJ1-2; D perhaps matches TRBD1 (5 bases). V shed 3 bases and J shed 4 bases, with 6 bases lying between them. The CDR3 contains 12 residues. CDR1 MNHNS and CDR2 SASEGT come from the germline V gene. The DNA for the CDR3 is TGTGCCAGCAGTGAGACAGTCTATGGCTACACCTTC. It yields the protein CASSETVYGYTF.

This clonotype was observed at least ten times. CDR3 DNA: TGTGCCAGCACCCACCCAGGGGGCCACCCCGACAATGAGCAGTTCTTC. This codes for CASTHPGGHPDNEQFF. The chain joins TRBV12-3 or TRBV12-4 to TRBJ2-1; 8 bases agree with TRBD1. The CDR3 totals 16 residues. Trimming at V came to 7 bases and at J to 5 bases, leaving 13 bases not matched to a gene.

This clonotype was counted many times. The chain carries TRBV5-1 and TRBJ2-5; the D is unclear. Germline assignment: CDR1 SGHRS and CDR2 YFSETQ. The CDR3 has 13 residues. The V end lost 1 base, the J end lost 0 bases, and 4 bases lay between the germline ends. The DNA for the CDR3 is TGCGCCAGCAGCTTGCAGTACCAAGAGACCCAGTACTTC. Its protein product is CASSLQYQETQYF.

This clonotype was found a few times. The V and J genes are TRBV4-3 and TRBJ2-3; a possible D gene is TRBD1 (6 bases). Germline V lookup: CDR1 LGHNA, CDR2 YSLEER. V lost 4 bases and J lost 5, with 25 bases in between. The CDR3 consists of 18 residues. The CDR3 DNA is TGCGCCAGCAGCCGAGGTCAGAGGGACATTGGGTTACGAGATACGCAGTATTTT. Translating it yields CASSRGQRDIGLRDTQYF.

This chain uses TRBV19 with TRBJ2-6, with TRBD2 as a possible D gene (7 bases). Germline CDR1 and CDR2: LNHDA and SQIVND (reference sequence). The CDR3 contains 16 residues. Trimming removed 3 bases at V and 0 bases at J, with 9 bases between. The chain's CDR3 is CASSMGGASGANVLTF. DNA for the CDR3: TGTGCCAGTAGTATGGGGGGGGCCTCTGGGGCCAACGTCCTGACTTTC.

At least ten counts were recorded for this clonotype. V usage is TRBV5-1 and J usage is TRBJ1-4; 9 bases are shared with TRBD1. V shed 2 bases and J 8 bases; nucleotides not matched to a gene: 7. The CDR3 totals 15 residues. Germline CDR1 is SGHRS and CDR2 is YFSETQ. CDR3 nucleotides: TGCGCCAGCAGCTTTGGAACAGGGGGCAGCGAAAAACTGTTTTTT. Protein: CASSFGTGGSEKLFF. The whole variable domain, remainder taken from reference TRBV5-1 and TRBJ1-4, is KAGVTQTPRYLIKTRGQQVTLSCSPISGHRSVSWYQQTPGQGLQFLFEYFSETQRNKGNFPGRFSGRQFSNSRSEMNVSTLELGDSALYLCASSFGTGGSEKLFFGSGTQLSVL.

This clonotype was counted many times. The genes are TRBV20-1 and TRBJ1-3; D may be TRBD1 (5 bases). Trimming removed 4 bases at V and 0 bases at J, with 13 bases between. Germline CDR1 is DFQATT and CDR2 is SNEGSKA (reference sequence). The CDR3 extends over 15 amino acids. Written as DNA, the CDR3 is TGCAGTGCTATGGGGGGTTCCTCCTCTGGAAACACCATATATTTT. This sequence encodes CSAMGGSSSGNTIYF.

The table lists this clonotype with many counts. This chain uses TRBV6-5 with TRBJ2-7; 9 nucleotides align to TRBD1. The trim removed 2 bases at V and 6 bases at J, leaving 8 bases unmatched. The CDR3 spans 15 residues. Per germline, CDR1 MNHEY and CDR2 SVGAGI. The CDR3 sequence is CASSYLGQGMSEQYF. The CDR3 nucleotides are TGTGCCAGCAGTTACCTAGGACAGGGGATGAGCGAGCAGTACTTC.

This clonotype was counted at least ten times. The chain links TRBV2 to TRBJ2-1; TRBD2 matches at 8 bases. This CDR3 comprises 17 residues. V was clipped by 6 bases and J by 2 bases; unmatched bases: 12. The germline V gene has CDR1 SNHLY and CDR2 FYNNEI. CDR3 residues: CASSQGNMRGAYNEQFF. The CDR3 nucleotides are TGTGCCAGCAGCCAAGGAAACATGCGGGGGGCCTACAATGAGCAGTTCTTC.